Following are 22 T cell receptor beta chains from one sample sequenced in a study of PD-L1 blockade in urothelial cancer. The method was immunoSEQ multiplex PCR; TCRdb's version includes in-frame clones alone and lacks a portion of them. The sample gives 45,000 to 65,000 clones, around 86% of which show up once; about 15% is in the top ten. Time point given: pretreatment peripheral blood. The material was PBMCs, obtained around atezolizumab (anti-PD-L1) treatment. The receptors come from a man between 70 and 80 years old with urothelial cancer.

This clone was seen once. The chain is built from TRBV28 and TRBJ2-7, with TRBD1 matching over 7 bases. Trimming at V came to 3 bases and at J to 3 bases, leaving 5 bases not matched to a gene. The germline CDR1 and CDR2 sequences are MDHEN and SYDVKM. CDR3 length: 14 amino acids. In DNA, the CDR3 is TGTGCCAGCAGTTTCTCCGGGACAGTCTACGAGCAGTACTTC. As protein: CASSFSGTVYEQYF.

Written as DNA, the CDR3 is TGCGCCAGCAGCCAAGATGTGGGCTTGGGACTCCCCAACTCCTACGAGCAGTACTTC. It translates to CASSQDVGLGLPNSYEQYF. The chain combines TRBV4-1 with TRBJ2-7; a weak D match, TRBD2 (6 bases). V dropped 0 bases and J dropped 0 bases, with 21 bases sitting between them. In germline, CDR1 is MGHRA, CDR2 YSYEKL. The CDR3 spans 19 residues.

The rearrangement links TRBV5-1 to TRBJ1-1; the D is unclear. The CDR3 consists of 17 residues. Trimming stripped 5 bases from V and 0 bases from J, with 20 bases between. Germline assignment: CDR1 SGHRS and CDR2 YFSETQ. This CDR3 reads CASRGGWGPGMNTEAFF. For the CDR3, the DNA is TGCGCCAGCAGGGGCGGGTGGGGTCCTGGGATGAACACTGAAGCTTTCTTT.

The genes are TRBV5-1 and TRBJ1-1, with TRBD1 as a possible D gene (5 bases). The CDR3 is 13 residues long. The V and J ends lost 1 base and 5 bases respectively, with 9 bases between them. Germline V lookup: CDR1 SGHRS, CDR2 YFSETQ. The CDR3 protein is CASSLPQGTEAFF. The CDR3, as DNA: TGCGCCAGCAGCTTGCCTCAGGGAACTGAAGCTTTCTTT.

The chain has TRBV4-2 and TRBJ2-7; 7 nucleotides line up with TRBD2. The ends lost 1 base at V and 4 bases at J; junction bases unmatched: 7. The CDR3 sequence is 15 residues long. Per germline, CDR1 LGHNA and CDR2 YNFKEQ. This chain's CDR3 is CASSQGGTTLYEQYF. The DNA for the CDR3 is TGTGCCAGCAGCCAAGGAGGGACTACATTATACGAGCAGTACTTC.

V gene TRBV28 combines with J gene TRBJ2-5, with D perhaps TRBD1 (5 bases). The CDR3 consists of 16 residues. V shed 5 bases and J shed 2 bases, with 18 bases lying between them. Germline V gene sequence: CDR1 MDHEN, CDR2 SYDVKM. CDR3 residues: CASSNTDTGGQETQYF. The CDR3 DNA is TGTGCCAGCAGTAATACAGATACAGGCGGACAAGAGACCCAGTACTTC.

This rearrangement joins TRBV30 to TRBJ1-5, with D possibly TRBD1 on 6 matching bases. Trimming removed 0 bases from V and 7 bases from J, with 10 bases in between. The germline V gene has CDR1 GTSNPN and CDR2 SVGIG (reference sequence). The CDR3 extends over 13 amino acids. DNA for the CDR3: TGTGCCTGGAGTGTACAGGGAGGGCAGCCCCAGCATTTT. This sequence encodes CAWSVQGGQPQHF.

V is TRBV27 and J is TRBJ1-5; D ambiguous. Germline V gives CDR1 MNHEY, CDR2 SMNVEV (reference sequence). Trimming pared 5 bases from V and 2 bases from J, leaving 16 bases between. This CDR3 has 16 residues. CDR3 coding DNA: TGTGCCAGCAGTCCCGGGCCCTGGAGGGGCAATCAGCCCCAGCATTTT. Amino acid sequence: CASSPGPWRGNQPQHF.

V and J are TRBV15 and TRBJ2-7; D is perhaps TRBD2 (5 bases). The germline V gene has CDR1 LNHNV and CDR2 YYDKDF (reference sequence). V gave up 0 bases and J gave up 2 bases, with 14 bases separating them. The CDR3 has 16 residues. The chain's CDR3 is CATSRDERQTTYEQYF. CDR3 DNA: TGTGCCACCAGCAGAGATGAGCGGCAGACAACCTACGAGCAGTACTTC.

CDR3 in DNA: TGCGCCAGCAGCCAAGGAGGAGGGGGCCCGAACGGCTACACCTTC. It specifies CASSQGGGGPNGYTF. The chain links TRBV4-1 to TRBJ1-2; 7 bases align to TRBD1. This CDR3 is 15 amino acids long. J lost 8 bases, V lost 1 base, and 10 bases had no gene match. Germline values: CDR1 MGHRA, CDR2 YSYEKL.

The chain employs TRBV4-1 and TRBJ1-4, with no clear D. Trimming left V 3 bases short and J 3 bases short, with 5 bases between. The germline gives CDR1 MGHRA, CDR2 YSYEKL. This CDR3 region has 13 residues. For the CDR3, the DNA is TGCGCCAGCAGCCAGTGGCCTAATGAAAAACTGTTTTTT. Translated: CASSQWPNEKLFF.

This clone was detected a few times. CDR3 protein: CASSLVGAPEQYF. CDR3 sequence (DNA): TGTGCCAGCAGCTTAGTAGGGGCCCCCGAGCAGTACTTC. V is TRBV11-2 and J is TRBJ2-7; perhaps TRBD1 as D (5 bases). Germline V lookup: CDR1 SGHAT, CDR2 FQNNGV. CDR3 size: 13 residues. V lost 1 base and J 6 bases, leaving 10 bases between the germline ends. The whole variable domain, filled in from reference TRBV11-2 and TRBJ2-7, reads EAGVAQSPRYKIIEKRQSVAFWCNPISGHATLYWYQQILGQGPKLLIQFQNNGVVDDSQLPKDRFSAERLKGVDSTLKIQPAKLEDSAVYLCASSLVGAPEQYFGPGTRLTVT.

This chain uses TRBV11-1 with TRBJ2-1, with D perhaps TRBD1 (5 bases). Trimming took 0 bases from V and 8 from J, leaving 8 bases between them. Per germline, CDR1 SGHAT and CDR2 FQDESV (reference sequence). The CDR3 has 13 amino acids. CDR3 DNA: TGTGCCAGCAGCTTAGCAGGGGCGCATGAGCAGTTCTTC. As protein: CASSLAGAHEQFF.

The chain employs TRBV11-2 and TRBJ1-4, with D perhaps TRBD1 (5 bases). Germline V CDR1 and CDR2: SGHAT, FQNNGV. Trimming removed 5 bases from V and 2 bases from J, with 15 bases in between. The CDR3 contains 16 residues. The CDR3 is CASSLDEGRTNEKLFF. CDR3 nucleotides: TGTGCCAGCAGCCTGGACGAGGGGAGGACTAATGAAAAACTGTTTTTT. Full variable domain (outside the CDR3, taken from reference TRBV11-2 and TRBJ1-4): EAGVAQSPRYKIIEKRQSVAFWCNPISGHATLYWYQQILGQGPKLLIQFQNNGVVDDSQLPKDRFSAERLKGVDSTLKIQPAKLEDSAVYLCASSLDEGRTNEKLFFGSGTQLSVL.

The chain has TRBV5-1 and TRBJ2-1, with a possible D match to TRBD2 (6 bases). This CDR3 spans 15 amino acids. Per the germline V gene, CDR1 is SGHRS and CDR2 is YFSETQ. With 4 bases removed from V and 2 bases from J, the gap between germline ends came to 13 bases. CDR3 nucleotide sequence: TGCGCCAGCAGCGTCGAACCGGGAGCCTACAATGAGCAGTTCTTC. Amino acid sequence: CASSVEPGAYNEQFF. Drawing the rest from reference TRBV5-1 and TRBJ2-1, the complete variable domain is KAGVTQTPRYLIKTRGQQVTLSCSPISGHRSVSWYQQTPGQGLQFLFEYFSETQRNKGNFPGRFSGRQFSNSRSEMNVSTLELGDSALYLCASSVEPGAYNEQFFGPGTRLTVL.

The genes are TRBV19 and TRBJ1-5; 7 bases match TRBD1. The CDR3 extends over 14 amino acids. Germline CDR1 reads LNHDA; CDR2 reads SQIVND (reference sequence). After removal of 4 bases from V and 5 bases from J, the junction contained 5 bases not matched to a gene. The CDR3 sequence is CASSTDRMDQPQHF. The CDR3 DNA reads as TGTGCCAGTAGTACGGACAGGATGGATCAGCCCCAGCATTTT. Combining the CDR3 with reference TRBV19 and TRBJ1-5 gives the whole variable domain DGGITQSPKYLFRKEGQNVTLSCEQNLNHDAMYWYRQDPGQGLRLIYYSQIVNDFQKGDIAEGYSVSREKKESFPLTVTSAQKNPTAFYLCASSTDRMDQPQHFGDGTRLSIL.

CDR3 in amino acids: CASSDKRGGNQPQHF. The CDR3 coding sequence is TGTGCCAGTAGCGACAAAAGGGGAGGGAATCAGCCCCAGCATTTT. The V and J genes are TRBV19 and TRBJ1-5; D perhaps matches TRBD1 (5 bases). The V end was cut by 6 bases, the J end by 4 bases, with 16 bases between. The CDR3 covers 15 residues. Germline V CDR1 and CDR2: LNHDA, SQIVND (reference sequence).

The chain uses TRBV27 and TRBJ2-2; TRBD2 matches at 10 bases. The CDR3 consists of 17 residues. With V trimmed by 6 bases and J by 7 bases, 14 bases remained unmatched. Germline CDR1 and CDR2: MNHEY and SMNVEV (reference sequence). The CDR3 DNA is TGTGCCAGCAGGGTTGGAGCGGGAGGGCCAGCAGGCGGGGAGCTGTTTTTT. Its protein product is CASRVGAGGPAGGELFF.

The gene calls are TRBV6-6 and TRBJ1-1, with a possible D match to TRBD1 (5 bases). CDR3 length: 12 residues. Deletions cut 7 bases from V and 5 bases from J, with 11 bases between. In germline, CDR1 is MNHNY, CDR2 SVGAGI (reference sequence). The CDR3 spells CASISGGTEAFF. CDR3 nucleotide sequence: TGTGCCAGCATTTCGGGGGGAACTGAAGCTTTCTTT.

This clone came up once. The genes are TRBV14 and TRBJ2-3, with TRBD2 as a possible D gene (6 bases). CDR1 SGHDN and CDR2 FVKESK come from the germline V gene. V was cut by 0 bases and J by 4 bases, with 17 bases left in between. This CDR3 has 17 amino acids. DNA of the CDR3: TGTGCCAGCAGCCAAGATCTGGCGGGAAACCCAGCAGATACGCAGTATTTT. This gives the protein CASSQDLAGNPADTQYF.

The CDR3 is CASSRLAGETDTQYF. The CDR3 DNA is TGTGCCAGCAGCCGACTAGCGGGAGAGACAGATACGCAGTATTTT. The chain combines TRBV6-5 with TRBJ2-3; 12 nucleotides match TRBD2. The CDR3 has 15 amino acids. Germline CDR1 MNHEY, CDR2 SVGAGI. Trimming cost V 6 bases and J 3 bases; bases outside gene matches: 4.

This chain uses TRBV7-9 with TRBJ2-4; no reliable D call. Germline V CDR1 and CDR2: SEHNR, FQNEAQ (reference sequence). The germline V and J ends were trimmed by 3 bases and 6 bases, with 3 bases remaining between them. CDR3 length equals 11 residues. CDR3 DNA sequence: TGTGCCAGCAGCTTGAGAAACATTCAGTACTTC. Its translation: CASSLRNIQYF.